The text below deals with one TCR beta chain. Its target is unknown. This record belongs to a study of shared clonotypes between healthy human individuals. Study-level results: Naive subsets tended to show greater estimated richness than memory subsets.

The assay was run at deep level. The table came from immunoSEQ multiplex PCR; TCRdb's copy has only in-frame clones and leaves some out. Of roughly 520,000 clones detected, more than 95% appear once; the ten largest clones hold approximately 0.067%. Germline CDR1 SEHNR, CDR2 FQNEAQ (reference sequence). The trim removed 4 bases at V and 4 bases at J, leaving 10 bases unmatched. The length of the CDR3 is 16 residues. The clonotype originates from a woman in her twenties or thirties in good health. The sample consisted of naive CD4+ T cells sorted from blood. Specified subset: CD45RA+ positively selected. The chain combines TRBV7-9 with TRBJ2-3; 8 bases match TRBD2. CDR3 nucleotides: TGTGCCAGCAGCTCACTAGGGGGACTAGTGTCAGATACGCAGTATTTT. Protein: CASSSLGGLVSDTQYF.